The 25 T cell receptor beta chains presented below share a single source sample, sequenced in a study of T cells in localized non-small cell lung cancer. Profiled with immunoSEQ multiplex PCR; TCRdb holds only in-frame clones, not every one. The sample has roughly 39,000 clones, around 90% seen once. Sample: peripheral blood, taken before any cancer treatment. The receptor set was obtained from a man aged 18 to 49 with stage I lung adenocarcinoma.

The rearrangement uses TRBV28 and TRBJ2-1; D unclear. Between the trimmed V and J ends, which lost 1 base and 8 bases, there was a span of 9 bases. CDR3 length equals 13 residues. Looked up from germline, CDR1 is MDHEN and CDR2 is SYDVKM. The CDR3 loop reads CASSLYTRHEQFF. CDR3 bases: TGTGCCAGCAGTTTATACACCAGGCATGAGCAGTTCTTC.

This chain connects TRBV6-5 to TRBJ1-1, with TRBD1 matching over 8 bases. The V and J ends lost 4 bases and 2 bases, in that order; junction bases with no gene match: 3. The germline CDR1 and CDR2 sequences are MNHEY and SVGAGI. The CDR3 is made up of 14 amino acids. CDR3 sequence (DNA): TGTGCCAGCAGTTTCAGGGGGCCTAACACTGAAGCTTTCTTT. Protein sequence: CASSFRGPNTEAFF.

The CDR3 here is CASSQEAVFSGNTIYF. The DNA of the CDR3 is TGTGCCAGCAGCCAAGAGGCGGTTTTCTCTGGAAACACCATATATTTT. The chain joins TRBV4-2 to TRBJ1-3; no reliable D call. CDR1 is LGHNA and CDR2 is YNFKEQ in the germline V gene. Between the trimmed V and J ends, which lost 0 bases and 0 bases, there was a span of 9 bases. The CDR3 spans 16 residues.

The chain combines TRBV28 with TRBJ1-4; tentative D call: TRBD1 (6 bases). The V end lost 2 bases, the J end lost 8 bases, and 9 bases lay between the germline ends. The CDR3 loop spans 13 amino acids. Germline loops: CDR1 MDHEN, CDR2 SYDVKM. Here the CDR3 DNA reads TGTGCCAGCAGTTTACCCGGACAGGAAAAACTGTTTTTT. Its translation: CASSLPGQEKLFF.

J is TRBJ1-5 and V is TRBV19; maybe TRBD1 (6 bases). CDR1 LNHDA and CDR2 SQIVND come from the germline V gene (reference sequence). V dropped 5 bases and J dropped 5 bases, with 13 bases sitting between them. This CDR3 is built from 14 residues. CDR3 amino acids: CASSPNRVDQPQHF. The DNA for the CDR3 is TGTGCCAGTAGTCCCAACAGGGTTGATCAGCCCCAGCATTTT.

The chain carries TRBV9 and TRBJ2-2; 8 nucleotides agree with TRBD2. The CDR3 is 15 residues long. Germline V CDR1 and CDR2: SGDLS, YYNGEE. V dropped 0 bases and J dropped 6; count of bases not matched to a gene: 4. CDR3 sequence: CASSVGGGRSGELFF. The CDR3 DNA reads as TGTGCCAGCAGCGTAGGCGGGGGGCGATCCGGGGAGCTGTTTTTT.

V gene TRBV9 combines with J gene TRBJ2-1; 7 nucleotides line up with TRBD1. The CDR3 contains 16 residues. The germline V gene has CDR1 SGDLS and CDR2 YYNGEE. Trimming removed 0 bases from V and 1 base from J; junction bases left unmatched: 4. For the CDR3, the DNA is TGTGCCAGCAGCGTAGGGGGCAGGGGGTCCTACAATGAGCAGTTCTTC. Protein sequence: CASSVGGRGSYNEQFF.

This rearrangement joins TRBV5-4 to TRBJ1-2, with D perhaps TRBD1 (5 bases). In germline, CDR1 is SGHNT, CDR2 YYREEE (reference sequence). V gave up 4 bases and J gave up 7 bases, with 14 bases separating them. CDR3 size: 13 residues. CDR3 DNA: TGTGCCAGCAGCCCGACAGCAAGGGCTGGCTACACCTTC. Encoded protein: CASSPTARAGYTF. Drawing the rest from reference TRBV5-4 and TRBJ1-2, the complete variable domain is ETGVTQSPTHLIKTRGQQVTLRCSSQSGHNTVSWYQQALGQGPQFIFQYYREEENGRGNFPPRFSGLQFPNYSSELNVNALELDDSALYLCASSPTARAGYTFGSGTRLTVV.

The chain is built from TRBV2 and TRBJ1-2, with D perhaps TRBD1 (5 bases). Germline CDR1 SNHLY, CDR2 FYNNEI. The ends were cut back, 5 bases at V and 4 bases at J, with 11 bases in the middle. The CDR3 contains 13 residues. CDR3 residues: CASSLQGAYGYTF. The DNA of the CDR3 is TGTGCCAGCAGTCTGCAGGGAGCCTATGGCTACACCTTC.

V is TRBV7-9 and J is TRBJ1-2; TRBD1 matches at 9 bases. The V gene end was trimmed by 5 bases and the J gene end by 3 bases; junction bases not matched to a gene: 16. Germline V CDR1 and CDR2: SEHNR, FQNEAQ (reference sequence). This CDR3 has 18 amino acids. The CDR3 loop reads CASSKWTGELSADYGYTF. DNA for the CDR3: TGTGCCAGCAGCAAATGGACAGGGGAATTATCGGCCGACTATGGCTACACCTTC. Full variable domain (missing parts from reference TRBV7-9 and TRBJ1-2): DTGVSQNPRHKITKRGQNVTFRCDPISEHNRLYWYRQTLGQGPEFLTYFQNEAQLEKSRLLSDRFSAERPKGSFSTLEIQRTEQGDSAMYLCASSKWTGELSADYGYTFGSGTRLTVV.

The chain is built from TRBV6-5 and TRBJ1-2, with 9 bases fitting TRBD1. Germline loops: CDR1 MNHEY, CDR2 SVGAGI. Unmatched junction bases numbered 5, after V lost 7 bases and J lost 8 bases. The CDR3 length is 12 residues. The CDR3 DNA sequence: TGTGCCAGCATTCAAACAGGGGGCGGCTACACCTTC. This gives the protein CASIQTGGGYTF.

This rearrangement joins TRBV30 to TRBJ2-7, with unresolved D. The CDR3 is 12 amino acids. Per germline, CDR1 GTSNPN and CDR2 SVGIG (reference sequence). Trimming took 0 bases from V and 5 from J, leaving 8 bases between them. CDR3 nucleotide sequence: TGTGCCTGGAGTGTTGGGTCGAACGAGCAGTACTTC. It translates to CAWSVGSNEQYF.

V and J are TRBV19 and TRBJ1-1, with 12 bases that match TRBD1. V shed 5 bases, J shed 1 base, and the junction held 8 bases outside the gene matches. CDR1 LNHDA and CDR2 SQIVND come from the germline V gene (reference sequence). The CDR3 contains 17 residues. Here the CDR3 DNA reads TGTGCCAGTAGTGGGACAGGGGGCGCCGGCCCGAACACTGAAGCTTTCTTT. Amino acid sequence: CASSGTGGAGPNTEAFF.

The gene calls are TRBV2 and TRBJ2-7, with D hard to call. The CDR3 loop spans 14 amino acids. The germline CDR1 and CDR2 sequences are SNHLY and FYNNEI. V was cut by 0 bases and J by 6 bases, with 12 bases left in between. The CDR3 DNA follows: TGTGCCAGCAGTGAAGCGCCCGGTTTAAGCGAGCAGTACTTC. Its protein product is CASSEAPGLSEQYF.

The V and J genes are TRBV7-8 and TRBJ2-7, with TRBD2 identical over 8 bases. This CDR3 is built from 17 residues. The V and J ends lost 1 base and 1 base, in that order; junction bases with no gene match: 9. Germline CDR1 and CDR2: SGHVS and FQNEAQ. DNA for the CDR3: TGTGCCAGCAGCTTAGAGATCGTGAGCGGGGGATCCTACGAGCAGTACTTC. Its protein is CASSLEIVSGGSYEQYF.

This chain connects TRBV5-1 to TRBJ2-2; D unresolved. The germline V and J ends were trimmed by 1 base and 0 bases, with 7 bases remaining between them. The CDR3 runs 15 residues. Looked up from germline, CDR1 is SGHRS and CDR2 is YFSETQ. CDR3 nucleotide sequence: TGCGCCAGCAGCTTGACTCCCGCGAACACCGGGGAGCTGTTTTTT. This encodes CASSLTPANTGELFF.

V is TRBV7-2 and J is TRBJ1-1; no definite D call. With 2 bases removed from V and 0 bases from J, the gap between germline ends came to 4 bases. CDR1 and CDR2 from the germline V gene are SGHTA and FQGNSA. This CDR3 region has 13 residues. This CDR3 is CASSLYMNTEAFF. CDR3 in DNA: TGTGCCAGCAGCTTATACATGAACACTGAAGCTTTCTTT.

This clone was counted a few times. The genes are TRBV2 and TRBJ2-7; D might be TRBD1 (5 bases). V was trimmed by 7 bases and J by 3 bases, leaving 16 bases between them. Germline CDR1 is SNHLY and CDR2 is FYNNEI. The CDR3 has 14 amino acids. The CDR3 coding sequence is TGTGCCAGCACCGAGATCCGACAGAGCTACGAGCAGTACTTC. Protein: CASTEIRQSYEQYF.

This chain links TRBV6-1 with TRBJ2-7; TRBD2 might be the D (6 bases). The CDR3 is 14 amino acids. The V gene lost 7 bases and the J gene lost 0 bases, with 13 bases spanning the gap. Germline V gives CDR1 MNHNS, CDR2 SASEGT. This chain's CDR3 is CASNVTGDSYEQYF. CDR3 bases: TGTGCCAGCAATGTAACGGGGGACTCCTACGAGCAGTACTTC.

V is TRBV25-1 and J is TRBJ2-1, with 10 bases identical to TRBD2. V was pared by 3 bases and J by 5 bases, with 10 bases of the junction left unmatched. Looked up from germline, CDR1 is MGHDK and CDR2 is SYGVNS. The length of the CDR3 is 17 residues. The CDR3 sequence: CASSDQRGGRSNNEQFF. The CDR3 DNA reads TGTGCCAGCAGTGACCAGCGGGGGGGTCGATCGAACAATGAGCAGTTCTTC.

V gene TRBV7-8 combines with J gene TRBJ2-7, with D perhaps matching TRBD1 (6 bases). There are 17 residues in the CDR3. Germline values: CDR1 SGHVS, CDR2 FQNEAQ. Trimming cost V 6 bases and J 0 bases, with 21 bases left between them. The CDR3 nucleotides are TGTGCCAGCAGTTCAGATTTGCCGACAGGTATCTCCTACGAGCAGTACTTC. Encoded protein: CASSSDLPTGISYEQYF.

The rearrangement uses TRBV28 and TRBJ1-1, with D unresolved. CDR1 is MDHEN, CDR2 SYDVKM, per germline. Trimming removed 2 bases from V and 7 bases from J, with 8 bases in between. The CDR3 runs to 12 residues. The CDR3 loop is CASSLSYREAFF. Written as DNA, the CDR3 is TGTGCCAGCAGTTTAAGTTACCGTGAAGCTTTCTTT.

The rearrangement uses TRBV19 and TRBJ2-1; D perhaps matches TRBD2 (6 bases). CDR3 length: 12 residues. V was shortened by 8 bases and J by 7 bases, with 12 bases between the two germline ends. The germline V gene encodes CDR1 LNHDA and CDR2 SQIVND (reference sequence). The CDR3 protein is CASRGGLNEQFF. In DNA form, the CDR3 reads TGTGCCAGTCGAGGCGGACTAAATGAGCAGTTCTTC.

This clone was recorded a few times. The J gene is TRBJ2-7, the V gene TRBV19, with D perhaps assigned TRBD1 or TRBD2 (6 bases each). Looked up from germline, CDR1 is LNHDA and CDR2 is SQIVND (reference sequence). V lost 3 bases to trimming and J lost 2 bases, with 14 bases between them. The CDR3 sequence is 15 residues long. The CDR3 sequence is CASSMDRGVTYEQYF. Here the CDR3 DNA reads TGTGCCAGTAGTATGGATAGGGGGGTCACCTACGAGCAGTACTTC.

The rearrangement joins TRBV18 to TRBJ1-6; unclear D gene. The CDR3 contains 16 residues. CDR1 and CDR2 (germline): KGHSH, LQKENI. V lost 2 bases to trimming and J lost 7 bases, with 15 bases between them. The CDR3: CASSPGQQIGNSPLHF. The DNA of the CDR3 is TGTGCCAGCTCACCAGGGCAGCAAATTGGCAATTCACCCCTCCACTTT.